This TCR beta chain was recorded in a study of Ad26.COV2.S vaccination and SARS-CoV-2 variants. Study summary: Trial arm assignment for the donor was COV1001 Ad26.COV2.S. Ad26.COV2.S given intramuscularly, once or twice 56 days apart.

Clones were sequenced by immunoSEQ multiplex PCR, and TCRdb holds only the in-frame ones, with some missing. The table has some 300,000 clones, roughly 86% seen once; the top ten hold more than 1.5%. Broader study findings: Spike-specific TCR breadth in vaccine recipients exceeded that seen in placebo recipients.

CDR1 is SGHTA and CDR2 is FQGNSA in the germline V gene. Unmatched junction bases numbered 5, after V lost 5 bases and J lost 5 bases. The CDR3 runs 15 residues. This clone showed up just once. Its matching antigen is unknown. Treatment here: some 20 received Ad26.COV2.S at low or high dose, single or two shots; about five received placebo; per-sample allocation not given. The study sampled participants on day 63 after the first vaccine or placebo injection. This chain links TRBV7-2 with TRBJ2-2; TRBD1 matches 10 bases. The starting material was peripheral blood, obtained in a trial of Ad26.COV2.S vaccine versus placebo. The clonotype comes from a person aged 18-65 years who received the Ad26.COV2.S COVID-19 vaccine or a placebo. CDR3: CASSPRDRGTGELFF. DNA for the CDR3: TGTGCCAGCAGCCCCCGGGACAGGGGTACCGGGGAGCTGTTTTTT.